This T cell receptor beta chain was sequenced during a study of human T cells and chemical hapten exposure. Study information: Patients had diphenylcyclopropenone applied to the scalp weekly throughout the approximately 24-week study. Patch testing was performed with 0.01% DPC on the upper back, with reading at 6 days. The cohort included alopecia areata under or over 50% scalp, totalis and universalis.

Time point described: patch test 1, 2 weeks after DPC sensitization. Treatment noted: therapeutic diphenylcyclopropenone sensitization with weekly scalp DPC. V lost 0 bases, J lost 9 bases, and 6 bases lay in between. Germline-derived CDR1 and CDR2 are LGHNA and YSLEER. The CDR3 covers 13 residues. Individual cDNA molecules received unique molecular identifiers in the library. Using its own MiXCR run on the RACE reads, TCRdb lists one record per CDR3 protein. The sample lists around 300,000 distinct CDR3 sequences, around 7% occurring once. Many counts were recorded for this clonotype. The chain links TRBV4-3 to TRBJ1-6; D call uncertain. This sequence originates from a woman aged 18 to 35 with alopecia areata. Some clones in this sample may be carry-over from other donors' samples. The sample here was whole blood, taken in connection with sensitization to the hapten diphenylcyclopropenone (DPC). Written as DNA, the CDR3 is TGCGCCAGCAGCCAAGAGCTTAGTTCACCCCTCCACTTT. Its protein product is CASSQELSSPLHF.